This is a list of T cell receptor beta chains from one sample in a study of T cells in Graves' hyperthyroidism and ophthalmopathy. MiXCR was run by TCRdb on the multiplex PCR reads, yielding one entry per CDR3 protein. The sample records around 250,000 distinct CDR3 sequences, around 25% being singletons. Sequenced input: blood. The receptors originated from a woman aged 40-49 years with Graves' ophthalmopathy. Each CDR3 is given with its conserved first and last residue. The D gene is left open where the match is weak. Clone size appears in some rows only: once, few, many, or a class for an expanded clone.

v_call,clone_size,d_call,j_call,cdr3_aa,cdr3_nt
TRBV12-3/TRBV12-4,many,TRBD1,TRBJ2-2,CASASSGTGGTGELFF,TGTGCCAGCGCCTCTTCCGGGACAGGGGGCACCGGGGAGCTGTTTTTT
TRBV6-2/TRBV6-3,few,.,TRBJ2-7,CASSFSAEQYF,TGTGCCAGCAGTTTCTCGGCCGAGCAGTACTTC
TRBV6-1,many,TRBD2,TRBJ2-7,CASRPTSGRSYEQYF,TGTGCCAGCAGACCTACTAGCGGGAGATCCTACGAGCAGTACTTC
TRBV28,.,TRBD2,TRBJ2-7,CASNPEREGSYEQYF,TGTGCCAGCAACCCTGAGCGGGAGGGTTCCTACGAGCAGTACTTC
TRBV6-1,many,.,TRBJ1-1,CASSEAGGNTEAFF,TGTGCCAGCAGTGAAGCGGGGGGGAACACTGAAGCTTTCTTT
TRBV6-1,.,TRBD2,TRBJ2-5,CASSQGRGSHQETQYF,TGTGCCAGCAGCCAAGGACGCGGGAGCCACCAAGAGACCCAGTACTTC
TRBV5-1,many,TRBD2,TRBJ2-7,CASSLEGQREGPRYEQYF,TGCGCCAGCAGCTTGGAAGGCCAGCGGGAGGGCCCCCGCTACGAGCAGTACTTC
TRBV14,many,.,TRBJ2-7,CASSQVPGDPYEQYF,TGTGCCAGCAGCCAAGTGCCAGGGGACCCCTACGAGCAGTACTTC
TRBV19,many,TRBD1,TRBJ1-5,CASSRTGTGGQPQHF,TGTGCCAGTAGCCGAACCGGGACAGGGGGTCAGCCCCAGCATTTT
TRBV3-1,many,TRBD2,TRBJ2-7,CASSRRLAGKGDEQYF,TGTGCCAGCAGTCGTAGACTAGCGGGAAAGGGAGACGAGCAGTACTTC
TRBV10-3,many,TRBD2,TRBJ2-5,CAIRTSGDQETQYF,TGTGCCATCAGGACTAGCGGGGACCAAGAGACCCAGTACTTC
TRBV28,many,.,TRBJ2-7,CASSLTVDYEQYF,TGTGCCAGCAGTTTGACAGTTGACTACGAGCAGTACTTC
TRBV30,many,.,TRBJ1-5,CAWSRPGPGSYQPQHF,TGTGCCTGGTCACGCCCGGGGCCGGGATCCTATCAGCCCCAGCATTTT
TRBV20-1,many,.,TRBJ2-7,CSAKLYEQYF,TGCAGTGCTAAGCTTTACGAGCAGTACTTC
TRBV12-5,once,.,TRBJ1-1,CASGQNMAVNTEAFF,TGTGCTAGTGGCCAGAACATGGCCGTGAACACTGAAGCTTTCTTT
TRBV6-1,many,.,TRBJ2-7,CASAGTLIYEQYF,TGTGCCAGCGCTGGGACGTTAATCTACGAGCAGTACTTC
TRBV28,many,.,TRBJ1-2,CASRTYREGGYTF,TGTGCCAGCAGAACATACAGGGAGGGCGGCTACACCTTC
TRBV30,.,.,TRBJ1-5,CAWGNGGNSNQPQHF,TGTGCCTGGGGAAATGGGGGGAATAGCAATCAGCCCCAGCATTTT
TRBV19,many,.,TRBJ2-2,CASRGGRVSGELFF,TGTGCCAGTAGGGGGGGGCGCGTATCCGGGGAGCTGTTTTTT
TRBV28,.,.,TRBJ2-7,CASSSYPGVISYEQYF,TGTGCCAGCAGTTCCTACCCAGGTGTGATCTCCTACGAGCAGTACTTC
TRBV6-1,.,.,TRBJ1-1,CASSTKGNTEAFF,TGTGCCAGCAGCACAAAAGGGAACACTGAAGCTTTCTTT
TRBV7-9,many,TRBD1,TRBJ1-3,CASSLLTGGNTIYF,TGTGCCAGCAGCTTACTGACAGGGGGGAACACCATATATTTT
TRBV6-1,many,.,TRBJ2-5,CASTYFPTETQYF,TGTGCCAGCACCTATTTCCCGACAGAGACCCAGTACTTC
TRBV4-1,many,.,TRBJ2-2,CASSQDWDTGELFF,TGCGCCAGCAGCCAAGATTGGGACACCGGGGAGCTGTTTTTT
TRBV20-1,many,TRBD2,TRBJ2-5,CSARDYSGSGEETQYF,TGCAGTGCTAGAGATTACAGCGGGAGCGGTGAGGAGACCCAGTACTTC
TRBV4-1,many,.,TRBJ2-7,CASSQDPEGKSYEQYF,TGCGCCAGCAGCCAAGACCCAGAAGGGAAATCCTACGAGCAGTACTTC
TRBV19,many,.,TRBJ1-5,CASSILQGQPQHF,TGTGCCAGTAGTATCCTCCAGGGGCAGCCCCAGCATTTT
TRBV6-1,few,.,TRBJ2-5,CASSDQIRREGTQYF,TGTGCCAGCAGTGACCAGATCCGCAGGGAAGGGACCCAGTACTTC
TRBV6-5,many,.,TRBJ2-7,CASSYSLWAAVSYEQYF,TGTGCCAGCAGTTACTCGTTATGGGCAGCCGTCTCCTACGAGCAGTACTTC
TRBV5-1,many,.,TRBJ2-7,CASSILGVDYEQYF,TGCGCCAGCAGTATCTTGGGCGTAGACTACGAGCAGTACTTC
TRBV29-1,many,.,TRBJ1-5,CSVADSSNQPQHF,TGCAGCGTTGCCGACAGCAGCAATCAGCCCCAGCATTTT
TRBV2,.,.,TRBJ2-5,CASSPRGAQETQYF,TGTGCCAGCAGCCCTCGGGGGGCCCAAGAGACCCAGTACTTC
TRBV18,many,.,TRBJ2-7,CASSPGGTRNEQYF,TGTGCCAGCTCACCAGGGGGGACACGTAACGAGCAGTACTTC
TRBV5-4,many,.,TRBJ1-2,CASSSVRGAKANYGYTF,TGTGCCAGCAGCTCGGTTAGGGGCGCCAAAGCTAACTATGGCTACACCTTC
TRBV10-3,many,.,TRBJ2-5,CAISDGGPRRTQYF,TGTGCCATCAGTGATGGGGGTCCGAGGCGTACCCAGTACTTC
TRBV29-1,many,.,TRBJ2-7,CSATKTGAGEQYF,TGCAGCGCGACAAAAACGGGGGCCGGAGAGCAGTACTTC
TRBV7-9,many,.,TRBJ2-5,CASSSPVVAVETQYF,TGTGCCAGCAGCTCCCCCGTGGTAGCTGTGGAGACCCAGTACTTC
TRBV30,many,.,TRBJ1-5,CAWSVRQGYNQPQHF,TGTGCCTGGAGTGTACGGCAGGGGTACAATCAGCCCCAGCATTTT
TRBV7-9,.,.,TRBJ1-1,CASSYSADTEAFF,TGTGCCAGCAGCTATAGCGCTGACACTGAAGCTTTCTTT
TRBV12-3/TRBV12-4,.,.,TRBJ2-1,CASSFLANEQFF,TGTGCCAGCAGTTTTCTGGCGAATGAGCAGTTCTTC
TRBV19,many,.,TRBJ1-1,CASSLQGSTEAFF,TGTGCCAGTAGCTTACAGGGAAGCACTGAAGCTTTCTTT
TRBV28,many,.,TRBJ2-7,CASSLGSDPLEQYF,TGTGCCAGCAGTTTAGGAAGCGATCCTCTCGAGCAGTACTTC
TRBV2,.,TRBD2,TRBJ2-5,CASSFQRGRGETQYF,TGTGCCAGCAGCTTTCAGCGGGGACGCGGCGAGACCCAGTACTTC
TRBV28,many,TRBD1,TRBJ2-7,CASSPGQLPNEQYF,TGTGCCAGCAGTCCGGGACAGCTGCCAAACGAGCAGTACTTC
TRBV7-2,many,.,TRBJ2-2,CASSLRPTTGELFF,TGTGCCAGCAGCTTACGTCCAACGACCGGGGAGCTGTTTTTT
TRBV12-3/TRBV12-4,many,.,TRBJ2-5,CASSRLLQETQYF,TGTGCCAGCAGTCGTCTCCTCCAAGAGACCCAGTACTTC
TRBV28,many,.,TRBJ2-6,CASRALGGGANVLTF,TGTGCCAGCAGGGCCTTGGGGGGTGGGGCCAACGTCCTGACTTTC
TRBV5-1,many,.,TRBJ2-7,CASSFDGTHAYEQYF,TGCGCCAGCAGCTTTGACGGGACCCATGCCTACGAGCAGTACTTC
TRBV7-9,many,.,TRBJ2-2,CASSPQEELFF,TGTGCCAGCAGCCCCCAGGAGGAGCTGTTTTTT
TRBV12-3/TRBV12-4,many,.,TRBJ1-6,CASSLQPYLHF,TGTGCCAGCAGTCTCCAGCCATACCTCCACTTT